This T cell receptor beta chain was profiled in a study of blood T cells in healthy people across ages (dated by TCRdb to between 2015 and 2017). Some background on the complete study: In model experiments, template switching captured roughly one uniquely barcoded TCR beta cDNA molecule for every two T cells. To track age-related changes in TCR beta repertoire diversity, the study relied on deep sequencing normalized with unique cDNA molecular identifiers. Four age groups were formed from the donors: young (average approximately 15 years), middle-aged (around 41), aged (under 70) and long-lived (roughly 81). To avoid experimental bias, donors of different ages were randomly spread across the sequencing lanes. For two donors (one aged 18 to 30 and one aged 80 or older), the study analyzed two additional independent replicas of 1 million unique cDNA reads from the same blood draw.

CDR1 and CDR2, per the germline V gene, are SQVTM and ANQGSEA. From V the trimming removes 7 bases and from J it removes 7 bases, while the gene matches leave 13 bases of the junction unaccounted for. The CDR3 sequence holds 13 residues, the cysteine and phenylalanine included. CDR3 DNA is the only sequence kept; it has 39 bases, read in frame from the first base. Broader findings and caveats from the paper: Observed TCR beta diversity per million T cells fell roughly linearly with age, and a significant reduction was already apparent by age roughly 41. Observed TCR beta diversity correlated strongly with the percentage of naive T cells measured by flow cytometry. Estimates of total diversity based on one million sequenced T cells were regarded as lower bounds and as underestimates. Because profiling used bulk unsorted PBMCs, naive and antigen-experienced compartments could not be compared conclusively. Because the CMV infection status of the donors was unknown, age-related changes in expanded clonotypes may potentially have been confounded. Compared with the aged group, more naive CD4+ T cells, fewer expanded clones and increased TCR diversity were shown by the long-lived group, suggesting age selection.

The roughly 39 donors, aged roughly 6 to 95 years, were systemically healthy Caucasian individuals from Russia. About 10 milliliters of peripheral blood were drawn from each donor into EDTA-treated Vacutainer tubes. Ficoll-Paque density-gradient centrifugation was used to isolate PBMCs, with at least 7 million per sample. Total RNA was extracted from PBMCs with Trizol reagent, with at least 6 micrograms obtained per sample. The percentages of naive CD45RAhigh/CD27high T cells were determined by flow cytometry on a PBMC aliquot from every donor. The library came from 5' RACE. TCRdb names Illumina HiSeq 2500 as the instrument used. A second PCR of roughly 7 to 11 cycles was performed with a sample-barcoded 5' primer and a J-beta primer mix. Each TCR beta cDNA molecule received a unique molecular identifier from a template-switch 5' adaptor carrying 12 random nucleotides. At least 2.5 million CDR3-containing paired-end reads were obtained from each sample. First-strand cDNA synthesis was performed from all RNA using the Mint cDNA synthesis kit, with priming by a TRBC-specific oligonucleotide. Following uracil-DNA glycosylase treatment, a first 18-cycle PCR with universal primers M1SS and BC2_uni_R was performed on all cDNA. The source study handled its data this way. Each sample was normalized by randomly selecting 1 million high-quality reads, each carrying a distinct molecular identifier. Reads sharing molecular identifiers were discarded rather than binned into consensus sequences. MiTCR, set to a Q25 quality threshold and the strictest error-elimination algorithm, was used for CDR3 identification, clonotype clustering and error correction. A nonparametric unseen species model using Euler transformation provided a lower-bound estimate of total TCR beta diversity. TCRdb trimmed the raw reads at Q25, called clones with MiXCR and kept productive beta chains. Each CDR3 protein appears once, grouped with its most common genes and DNA. V and J calls and clone size were set by TCRdb, not the authors. This sample comprises 600,000 to 1,000,000 distinct CDR3 sequences, roughly 60% of them detected only once. About 20% of the sample lies in the top ten.

Worth noting for this clonotype: Its antigen is currently not known. No base-level quality is on record; no much larger clone is a single base apart.

The TCR originated in a man aged 30 to 39 in good health. What was sequenced was blood. Recombination linked TRBV29-1 to TRBJ2-7; 7 central nucleotides agree with TRBD1. CDR3 protein: CSASGQGQYEQYF. The bases are TGCAGCGCCAGTGGGCAGGGACAGTATGAGCAGTACTTC.